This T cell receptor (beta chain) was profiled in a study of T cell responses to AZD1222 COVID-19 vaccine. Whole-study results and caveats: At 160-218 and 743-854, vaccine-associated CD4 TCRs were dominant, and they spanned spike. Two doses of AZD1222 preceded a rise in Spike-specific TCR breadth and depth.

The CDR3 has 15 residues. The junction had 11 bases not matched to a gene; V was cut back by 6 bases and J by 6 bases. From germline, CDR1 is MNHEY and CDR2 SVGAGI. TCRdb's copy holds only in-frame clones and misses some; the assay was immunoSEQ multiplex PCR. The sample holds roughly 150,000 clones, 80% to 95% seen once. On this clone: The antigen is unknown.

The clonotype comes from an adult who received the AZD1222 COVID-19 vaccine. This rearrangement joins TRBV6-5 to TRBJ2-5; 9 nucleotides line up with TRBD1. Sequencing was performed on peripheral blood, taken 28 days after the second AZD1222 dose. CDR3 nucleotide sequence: TGTGCCAGCAGCCGGACAGGGGCCGCTAGGAAGACCCAGTACTTC. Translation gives CASSRTGAARKTQYF.